Listed below are T cell receptor beta chains from one sample, sequenced in a study of T cells after posttransplantation cyclophosphamide. Sequencing was performed with immunoSEQ multiplex PCR; in TCRdb, only in-frame clones are kept and a portion is missing. The sample has about 34,000 clones, none seen only once. Sequenced material: PBMCs. Source of these receptors: a woman aged 50 to 60 in good health and a related stem cell transplant donor. CDR3s include the opening cysteine and the closing phenylalanine or tryptophan. The order of the fields is J gene, V gene, clone size, D gene, CDR3 DNA, CDR3 protein. A D gene is named only where the DNA matches it firmly. The size entry is marked missing in some rows and otherwise reads once, few, many or a size class.

j_gene: TRBJ2-3
v_gene: TRBV4-3
abundance: -
d_gene: -
CDR3nt: TGCGCCAGCAGCCAAGATCGGCAGGGAACAGATACGCAGTATTTT
CDR3aa: CASSQDRQGTDTQYF

j_gene: TRBJ2-5
v_gene: TRBV5-1
abundance: -
d_gene: TRBD2
CDR3nt: TGCGCCAGCAGCTTCGGACTAGCGCCCCAAGAGACCCAGTACTTC
CDR3aa: CASSFGLAPQETQYF

j_gene: TRBJ1-6
v_gene: TRBV30
abundance: few
d_gene: -
CDR3nt: TGTGCCTGGAGTAACAGGGTCAATTCACCCCTCCACTTT
CDR3aa: CAWSNRVNSPLHF

j_gene: TRBJ1-1
v_gene: TRBV27
abundance: many
d_gene: TRBD1
CDR3nt: TGTGCCAGCAGACCGCAGGGGGCGTTCACTGAAGCTTTCTTT
CDR3aa: CASRPQGAFTEAFF

j_gene: TRBJ2-1
v_gene: TRBV4-1
abundance: many
d_gene: TRBD2
CDR3nt: TGCGCCAGCAGCCAAGTAAGGACGTCCAGACTAGCGGGAGCTGTGGGTGAGCAGTTCTTC
CDR3aa: CASSQVRTSRLAGAVGEQFF

j_gene: TRBJ2-7
v_gene: TRBV18
abundance: many
d_gene: -
CDR3nt: TGTGCCAGCTCACCAAATCTAGGCTCCTACGAGCAGTACTTC
CDR3aa: CASSPNLGSYEQYF

j_gene: TRBJ2-5
v_gene: TRBV5-1
abundance: few
d_gene: -
CDR3nt: TGCGCCAGCAGCTCCTCGGTCTTTTCTGAAGAGACCCAGTACTTC
CDR3aa: CASSSSVFSEETQYF

j_gene: TRBJ2-2
v_gene: TRBV27
abundance: -
d_gene: -
CDR3nt: TGTGCCATTTCGCCACTTGGCAGGGCGGCGGAGGAGCTGTTTTTT
CDR3aa: CAISPLGRAAEELFF

j_gene: TRBJ2-3
v_gene: TRBV10-3
abundance: many
d_gene: TRBD2
CDR3nt: TGTGCCATCGCGGCGGGAGTTATTATGGATACGCAGTATTTT
CDR3aa: CAIAAGVIMDTQYF

j_gene: TRBJ1-1
v_gene: TRBV6-2/TRBV6-3
abundance: many
d_gene: -
CDR3nt: TGTGCCAGCAGTTACTCGGGCCGAGGAAACGCTGAAGCTTTCTTT
CDR3aa: CASSYSGRGNAEAFF

j_gene: TRBJ1-1
v_gene: TRBV6-1
abundance: many
d_gene: -
CDR3nt: TGTGCCAGCAGTGAAAACGGGGGACGTACTGAAGCTTTCTTT
CDR3aa: CASSENGGRTEAFF

j_gene: TRBJ2-1
v_gene: TRBV4-1
abundance: many
d_gene: -
CDR3nt: TGCGCCAGCAGCCAACCTAGTGCTGAGCAGTTCTTC
CDR3aa: CASSQPSAEQFF

j_gene: TRBJ2-7
v_gene: TRBV7-9
abundance: many
d_gene: -
CDR3nt: TGTGCCAGCAGCTTAGGGGTAAGGTACAGGGACTACGAGCAGTACTTC
CDR3aa: CASSLGVRYRDYEQYF

j_gene: TRBJ2-3
v_gene: TRBV6-4
abundance: many
d_gene: TRBD2
CDR3nt: TGTGCCAGCAGTGAAACTAGCGGGAGCTCAGATACGCAGTATTTT
CDR3aa: CASSETSGSSDTQYF

j_gene: TRBJ2-3
v_gene: TRBV7-9
abundance: few
d_gene: TRBD2
CDR3nt: TGTGCCAGCAGCCCTGCTCGGCTAGCGGGAACAGATACGCAGTATTTT
CDR3aa: CASSPARLAGTDTQYF

j_gene: TRBJ2-1
v_gene: TRBV11-3
abundance: many
d_gene: -
CDR3nt: TGTGCCAGCAGCTTAGGGACTAAAGGACGGTACAATGAGCAGTTCTTC
CDR3aa: CASSLGTKGRYNEQFF

j_gene: TRBJ2-5
v_gene: TRBV28
abundance: many
d_gene: -
CDR3nt: TGTGCCAGCAGTCTCCCTGGATGGAGCTTCGGGGAGACCCAGTACTTC
CDR3aa: CASSLPGWSFGETQYF

j_gene: TRBJ2-2
v_gene: TRBV15
abundance: many
d_gene: TRBD1
CDR3nt: TGTGCCACCAGCAGAGGACAGGGCGTCGGGGAGCTGTTTTTT
CDR3aa: CATSRGQGVGELFF

j_gene: TRBJ1-2
v_gene: TRBV9
abundance: few
d_gene: -
CDR3nt: TGTGCCAGCAGCGTTTACAGTGGATATGGCTACACCTTC
CDR3aa: CASSVYSGYGYTF

j_gene: TRBJ1-5
v_gene: TRBV12-3/TRBV12-4
abundance: many
d_gene: -
CDR3nt: TGTGCCAGCAGTTTGTGGATGCTTAGGGGGCCCCAGCATTTT
CDR3aa: CASSLWMLRGPQHF

j_gene: TRBJ1-1
v_gene: TRBV12-3/TRBV12-4
abundance: many
d_gene: TRBD1
CDR3nt: TGTGCCAGCAGCCCGGACAGGGCCACTGAAGCTTTCTTT
CDR3aa: CASSPDRATEAFF

j_gene: TRBJ1-2
v_gene: TRBV15
abundance: many
d_gene: -
CDR3nt: TGTGCCACCCAGGCGGACAGCCGAAACTATGGCTACACCTTC
CDR3aa: CATQADSRNYGYTF

j_gene: TRBJ2-7
v_gene: TRBV5-1
abundance: many
d_gene: -
CDR3nt: TGCGCCAGCAGCTTGAAAATGGGCAGGGACTACGAGCAGTACTTC
CDR3aa: CASSLKMGRDYEQYF

j_gene: TRBJ2-7
v_gene: TRBV9
abundance: -
d_gene: -
CDR3nt: TGTGCCAGCAGCGTAGCCCCCCTTAACTACGAGCAGTACTTC
CDR3aa: CASSVAPLNYEQYF

j_gene: TRBJ1-1
v_gene: TRBV5-8
abundance: many
d_gene: TRBD1
CDR3nt: TGTGCCAGCAGCTTGTTCCAAACAGGGGGCATGGGGCCGAACACTGAAGCTTTCTTT
CDR3aa: CASSLFQTGGMGPNTEAFF

j_gene: TRBJ1-5
v_gene: TRBV15
abundance: few
d_gene: TRBD1
CDR3nt: TGTGCCACCAGCAGAGATCTGGGGACAGCAAATCAGCCCCAGCATTTT
CDR3aa: CATSRDLGTANQPQHF

j_gene: TRBJ2-3
v_gene: TRBV19
abundance: -
d_gene: -
CDR3nt: TGTGCCAGTACTCCTCAGATAAGCACAGATACGCAGTATTTT
CDR3aa: CASTPQISTDTQYF

j_gene: TRBJ1-1
v_gene: TRBV7-3
abundance: -
d_gene: -
CDR3nt: TGTGCCAGCAGCCAGACAGCCATGAACACTGAAGCTTTCTTT
CDR3aa: CASSQTAMNTEAFF

j_gene: TRBJ2-1
v_gene: TRBV24-1
abundance: many
d_gene: TRBD2
CDR3nt: TGTGCCACCAGCGAGAGCGGGAGCCTAAACAATGAGCAGTTCTTC
CDR3aa: CATSESGSLNNEQFF

j_gene: TRBJ2-1
v_gene: TRBV10-3
abundance: many
d_gene: TRBD2
CDR3nt: TGTGCCATCACCGAAAGGGCGGGAGTATCCTACAATGAGCAGTTCTTC
CDR3aa: CAITERAGVSYNEQFF

j_gene: TRBJ1-1
v_gene: TRBV19
abundance: many
d_gene: -
CDR3nt: TGTGCCAGTAGTGCCCTCCCCGGCGGGGGCAACACTGAAGCTTTCTTT
CDR3aa: CASSALPGGGNTEAFF

j_gene: TRBJ2-7
v_gene: TRBV28
abundance: many
d_gene: -
CDR3nt: TGTGCCAGCACCCTAGGGGGTGACTTACGGAACGAGCAGTACTTC
CDR3aa: CASTLGGDLRNEQYF

j_gene: TRBJ2-2
v_gene: TRBV12-3/TRBV12-4
abundance: many
d_gene: -
CDR3nt: TGTGCCAGCAGTTTAGGGCCCCCGACTAGATCGAACACCGGGGAGCTGTTTTTT
CDR3aa: CASSLGPPTRSNTGELFF

j_gene: TRBJ1-2
v_gene: TRBV7-9
abundance: many
d_gene: -
CDR3nt: TGTGCCAGCAGCTTAGGGGGGCGCAACTATGGCTACACCTTC
CDR3aa: CASSLGGRNYGYTF

j_gene: TRBJ2-1
v_gene: TRBV6-2/TRBV6-3
abundance: many
d_gene: TRBD1
CDR3nt: TGTGCCAGCAGCCTTGGGACAGGGGTTGTCAATGAGCAGTTCTTC
CDR3aa: CASSLGTGVVNEQFF

j_gene: TRBJ2-2
v_gene: TRBV5-1
abundance: few
d_gene: TRBD1
CDR3nt: TGCGCCAGCAGCTTGGACCAGGGGGCGGCCGGGGAGCTGTTTTTT
CDR3aa: CASSLDQGAAGELFF

j_gene: TRBJ2-7
v_gene: TRBV19
abundance: many
d_gene: -
CDR3nt: TGTGCCAGTAGTATAGGCCAGGCCCCCGCCGAGCAGTACTTC
CDR3aa: CASSIGQAPAEQYF

j_gene: TRBJ2-5
v_gene: TRBV7-8
abundance: few
d_gene: TRBD2
CDR3nt: TGTGCCAGCAGCATTAGGACTAGCGGGGAGACCCAGTACTTC
CDR3aa: CASSIRTSGETQYF

j_gene: TRBJ1-2
v_gene: TRBV10-3
abundance: many
d_gene: -
CDR3nt: TGTGCCATCAGTGGGGCGGGGGATCTCTATGGCTACACCTTC
CDR3aa: CAISGAGDLYGYTF

j_gene: TRBJ1-2
v_gene: TRBV4-2
abundance: many
d_gene: -
CDR3nt: TGTGCCAGCAGCCAAGATTTAACAGCCTATGGCTACACCTTC
CDR3aa: CASSQDLTAYGYTF

j_gene: TRBJ2-1
v_gene: TRBV6-6
abundance: many
d_gene: TRBD2
CDR3nt: TGTGCCAGCAGTTTCTCTAGCGGGAGGGAGGTGGGTGAGCAGTTCTTC
CDR3aa: CASSFSSGREVGEQFF

j_gene: TRBJ1-5
v_gene: TRBV29-1
abundance: -
d_gene: -
CDR3nt: TGCAGCGTTGAAGATCGCGGTCAGCCCCAGCATTTT
CDR3aa: CSVEDRGQPQHF

j_gene: TRBJ2-7
v_gene: TRBV29-1
abundance: few
d_gene: TRBD2
CDR3nt: TGCAGCGTTGAAGATACTAGCGGGAGCTCCTACGAGCAGTACTTC
CDR3aa: CSVEDTSGSSYEQYF

j_gene: TRBJ2-7
v_gene: TRBV19
abundance: many
d_gene: TRBD2
CDR3nt: TGTGCCAGTAGTTCTTTTTCCCCGACTAGCGGACTCTACGAGCAGTACTTC
CDR3aa: CASSSFSPTSGLYEQYF

j_gene: TRBJ1-4
v_gene: TRBV30
abundance: many
d_gene: -
CDR3nt: TGTGCCTGGAGTACCGGGACACGTAAAGATGAAAAACTGTTTTTT
CDR3aa: CAWSTGTRKDEKLFF

j_gene: TRBJ2-1
v_gene: TRBV9
abundance: many
d_gene: TRBD2
CDR3nt: TGTGCCAGCAGCGTACAAGCGGGAGGGCCCTCTACCTACAATGAGCAGTTCTTC
CDR3aa: CASSVQAGGPSTYNEQFF

j_gene: TRBJ2-5
v_gene: TRBV7-2
abundance: few
d_gene: TRBD1
CDR3nt: TGTGCCAGCAGCTTAACTGGGACAGAACAAGAGACCCAGTACTTC
CDR3aa: CASSLTGTEQETQYF

j_gene: TRBJ2-1
v_gene: TRBV12-3/TRBV12-4
abundance: many
d_gene: TRBD2
CDR3nt: TGTGCCAGCAGTACCCCGGGACTAGTATTATCCCAGTTCTTC
CDR3aa: CASSTPGLVLSQFF

j_gene: TRBJ2-7
v_gene: TRBV5-1
abundance: many
d_gene: -
CDR3nt: TGCGCCAGCTCTGTTCGGGGGCAGGGGGAACACGAGCAGTACTTC
CDR3aa: CASSVRGQGEHEQYF

j_gene: TRBJ2-7
v_gene: TRBV2
abundance: many
d_gene: -
CDR3nt: TGTGCCAGCAGTGAGGCAGTCAACTACGAGCAGTACTTC
CDR3aa: CASSEAVNYEQYF

j_gene: TRBJ2-7
v_gene: TRBV2
abundance: many
d_gene: TRBD1
CDR3nt: TGTGCCAGCAGTGATCCGGGACAGGGAATAGTCGAGCAGTACTTC
CDR3aa: CASSDPGQGIVEQYF